These 16 T cell receptor beta chains originate from one sample sequenced in a study of blood T cell repertoires in COVID-19. The protocol was immunoSEQ multiplex PCR, while the TCRdb copy is restricted to in-frame clones and leaves out a portion. The data contain about 270,000 clones, 75% to 90% of them singletons. Material: PBMCs or T cells enriched from blood (not recorded which). The receptor set was obtained from a woman in her late teens or twenties who had recovered from COVID-19.

The chain employs TRBV5-8 and TRBJ2-7, with D uncertain. V lost 1 base, J lost 2 bases, and 13 bases lay in between. The germline V gene encodes CDR1 SGHTS and CDR2 YDEGEE. CDR3 length: 15 residues. The CDR3 coding sequence is TGTGCCAGCAGCTTGCTGGCTTTCATCACCTACGAGCAGTACTTC. Amino acid sequence: CASSLLAFITYEQYF.

The chain couples TRBV4-1 to TRBJ1-1; TRBD1 matches at 7 bases. CDR1 is MGHRA and CDR2 is YSYEKL in the germline V gene. CDR3 length equals 15 residues. The V segment lost 0 bases and the J segment 6 bases; nucleotides outside the gene matches: 7. The CDR3 region has the DNA TGCGCCAGCAGCCAAGATGGAAGGGGGCGGTCTGAAGCTTTCTTT. Its protein is CASSQDGRGRSEAFF.

This clone has only one observation. The V gene is TRBV6-6, the J gene TRBJ1-1; 7 nucleotides align to TRBD1. This CDR3 has 14 amino acids. The germline gives CDR1 MNHNY, CDR2 SVGAGI (reference sequence). V lost 6 bases, J lost 5 bases, and 9 bases stayed unmatched. This chain's CDR3 is CASSRTNRGTEAFF. The CDR3 region has the DNA TGTGCCAGCAGCCGGACAAACAGGGGAACTGAAGCTTTCTTT.

The gene calls are TRBV20-1 and TRBJ1-1; TRBD1 is a possible D gene (6 bases). Germline CDR1 is DFQATT and CDR2 is SNEGSKA (reference sequence). This CDR3 has 12 residues. Trimming cost V 5 bases and J 6 bases, with 13 bases left between them. CDR3 region: CSAGGTPAEAFF. CDR3 bases: TGCAGTGCTGGTGGGACACCGGCTGAAGCTTTCTTT.

The chain has TRBV19 and TRBJ2-5, with D hard to call. CDR3 length equals 14 residues. Deletions cut 6 bases from V and 5 bases from J, with 16 bases between. Looked up from germline, CDR1 is LNHDA and CDR2 is SQIVND (reference sequence). The CDR3 loop reads CASSPPGERETQYF. DNA for the CDR3: TGTGCCAGTAGCCCACCGGGTGAAAGGGAGACCCAGTACTTC.

Worth noting for this clone: A junction boundary mismatches the germline segment, possibly from a read error. This chain uses TRBV2 with TRBJ1-1; possibly TRBD1 for D (5 bases). CDR3 length equals 14 residues. Germline V gives CDR1 SNHLY, CDR2 FYNNEI. The CDR3 sequence: CASSEEDTYTEAFF. CDR3 in DNA: TGTGCCAGCAGCGAAGAGGACACGTACACTGAAGCTTTCTTT.

The chain links TRBV6-5 to TRBJ1-3; D is undetermined. V shed 5 bases and J shed 7 bases, with 6 bases lying between them. Germline CDR1 is MNHEY and CDR2 is SVGAGI. The CDR3 has 11 residues. CDR3 sequence reads: CASSRENTIYF. CDR3 nucleotides: TGTGCCAGCAGTAGGGAGAACACCATATATTTT.

This clone was detected only a few times. The genes are TRBV28 and TRBJ1-5; a possible D gene is TRBD1 (5 bases). The CDR3 has 16 amino acids. CDR1 MDHEN and CDR2 SYDVKM come from the germline V gene. Trimming took 6 bases from V and 0 from J, leaving 15 bases between them. In DNA, the CDR3 is TGTGCCAGCAGCCGGACCCAGGGACTTAGCAATCAGCCCCAGCATTTT. It specifies CASSRTQGLSNQPQHF. Full variable domain (missing parts from reference TRBV28 and TRBJ1-5): DVKVTQSSRYLVKRTGEKVFLECVQDMDHENMFWYRQDPGLGLRLIYFSYDVKMKEKGDIPEGYSVSREKKERFSLILESASTNQTSMYLCASSRTQGLSNQPQHFGDGTRLSIL.

This sequence joins TRBV6-5 and TRBJ1-1; D is uncertain. The CDR3 spans 12 residues. Looked up from germline, CDR1 is MNHEY and CDR2 is SVGAGI. V was cut by 6 bases and J by 2 bases, with 7 bases left in between. CDR3 sequence: CASSQLNTEAFF. The CDR3 DNA reads as TGTGCCAGCAGCCAACTAAACACTGAAGCTTTCTTT.

V usage is TRBV12-3 or TRBV12-4 and J usage is TRBJ1-2, with D maybe TRBD1 (5 bases). This CDR3 has 13 amino acids. Trimming removed 2 bases at V and 7 bases at J, with 11 bases between. In nucleotides, the CDR3 is TGTGCCAGCAGTTTAATGGGGACTGTTGGCTACACCTTC. Translation gives CASSLMGTVGYTF.

V gene TRBV7-8 combines with J gene TRBJ2-5; TRBD1 matches 10 bases. Trimming removed 5 bases from V and 7 bases from J; junction bases left unmatched: 10. The germline V gene encodes CDR1 SGHVS and CDR2 FQNEAQ. The CDR3 is made up of 15 amino acids. CDR3 bases: TGTGCCAGCAGCGGCCGGGACAGGGGAGTTTCGACCCAGTACTTC. It codes for CASSGRDRGVSTQYF.

The chain employs TRBV2 and TRBJ1-2, with a possible D match to TRBD1 (5 bases). This CDR3 contains 13 residues. Deletions cut 3 bases from V and 6 bases from J, with 11 bases between. CDR1 is SNHLY, CDR2 FYNNEI, per germline. Here the CDR3 DNA reads TGTGCCAGCAGTGAGGGGGGGAATGATGGCTACACCTTC. It yields the protein CASSEGGNDGYTF.

This sequence joins TRBV13 and TRBJ1-4, with 8 bases matching TRBD1. The CDR3 runs 14 residues. V trimming: 5 bases; J trimming: 5 bases; junction bases outside the gene matches: 4. Germline V gives CDR1 PRHDT, CDR2 FYEKMQ (reference sequence). The CDR3 protein is CASSTRTGNEKLFF. In DNA, the CDR3 is TGTGCCAGCAGCACAAGGACAGGGAATGAAAAACTGTTTTTT. The variable domain in full, completed from reference TRBV13 and TRBJ1-4, reads AAGVIQSPRHLIKEKRETATLKCYPIPRHDTVYWYQQGPGQDPQFLISFYEKMQSDKGSIPDRFSAQQFSDYHSELNMSSLELGDSALYFCASSTRTGNEKLFFGSGTQLSVL.

This chain links TRBV5-1 with TRBJ2-5, with D perhaps matching TRBD1 (6 bases). Germline CDR1 is SGHRS and CDR2 is YFSETQ. This CDR3 is 12 amino acids long. Trimming took 8 bases from V and 5 from J, leaving 13 bases between them. Here the CDR3 DNA reads TGCGCCAGTACTGGGACACAGGAGACCCAGTACTTC. It translates to CASTGTQETQYF.

This clone was found once. J is TRBJ2-3 and V is TRBV19, with 7 positions matching TRBD2. The V and J ends lost 3 bases and 1 base, in that order; junction bases with no gene match: 4. Germline-derived CDR1 and CDR2 are LNHDA and SQIVND (reference sequence). The CDR3 has 15 amino acids. Here the CDR3 reads CASSIRGSGTDTQYF. The CDR3 region has the DNA TGTGCCAGTAGTATCCGCGGGAGTGGCACAGATACGCAGTATTTT. The entire variable domain, with the rest obtained from reference TRBV19 and TRBJ2-3, is as follows: DGGITQSPKYLFRKEGQNVTLSCEQNLNHDAMYWYRQDPGQGLRLIYYSQIVNDFQKGDIAEGYSVSREKKESFPLTVTSAQKNPTAFYLCASSIRGSGTDTQYFGPGTRLTVL.

The chain combines TRBV7-4 with TRBJ1-6, with TRBD1 identical over 7 bases. The CDR3 contains 15 residues. Germline trimming cut 5 bases from V and 7 bases from J; bases unmatched to any gene: 8. CDR1 SGHVT and CDR2 SQSDAQ come from the germline V gene. The CDR3, as DNA: TGTGCCAGCAGCCCCTGGACAGGAGAGAATTCACCCCTCCACTTT. Amino acid sequence: CASSPWTGENSPLHF.